The 3 T cell receptor beta chains below all came from one sample that was sequenced in a study of OX40 agonist ivuxolimab in advanced cancers. Repertoires were generated with immunoSEQ multiplex PCR, while TCRdb's copy carries only in-frame clones and drops some. The sample consists of just over 50,000 clones, about 77% of them appearing once. Source: CD4+ or CD8+ T cells sorted from blood, taken in a trial of the OX40 agonist ivuxolimab. The source is an adult with an advanced solid tumor such as melanoma, head and neck, liver or kidney cancer.

The chain has TRBV18 and TRBJ2-7; TRBD2 aligns across 10 bases. The CDR3 runs 18 residues. Germline-derived CDR1 and CDR2 are KGHSH and LQKENI. Trimming cost V 1 base and J 4 bases; bases outside gene matches: 13. CDR3 DNA sequence: TGTGCCAGCTCACCACGGCCCTGGGCTAGCGGGAGTCTGTACGAGCAGTACTTC. It yields the protein CASSPRPWASGSLYEQYF.

Concerning this clone: Other DNA sequences from this sample encode an identical CDR3 as well. The genes are TRBV19 and TRBJ2-2; D is perhaps TRBD1 (7 bases). Looked up from germline, CDR1 is LNHDA and CDR2 is SQIVND (reference sequence). V was trimmed by 5 bases and J by 6 bases, leaving 19 bases between them. The CDR3 totals 16 residues. The CDR3 DNA reads TGTGCCAGTAGTGTTCAGACAGGGTGGGGGGCCGGGGAGCTGTTTTTT. Protein: CASSVQTGWGAGELFF.

This clone was picked up a small number of times. The CDR3 bases are TGTGCCAGCAGCAGAACCGGGACAGGGGCCTCACCCCTCCACTTT. It specifies CASSRTGTGASPLHF. The genes are TRBV13 and TRBJ1-6, with TRBD1 matching 10 bases. The V segment lost 5 bases and the J segment 10 bases; nucleotides outside the gene matches: 8. Per germline, CDR1 PRHDT and CDR2 FYEKMQ (reference sequence). The CDR3 spans 15 residues.